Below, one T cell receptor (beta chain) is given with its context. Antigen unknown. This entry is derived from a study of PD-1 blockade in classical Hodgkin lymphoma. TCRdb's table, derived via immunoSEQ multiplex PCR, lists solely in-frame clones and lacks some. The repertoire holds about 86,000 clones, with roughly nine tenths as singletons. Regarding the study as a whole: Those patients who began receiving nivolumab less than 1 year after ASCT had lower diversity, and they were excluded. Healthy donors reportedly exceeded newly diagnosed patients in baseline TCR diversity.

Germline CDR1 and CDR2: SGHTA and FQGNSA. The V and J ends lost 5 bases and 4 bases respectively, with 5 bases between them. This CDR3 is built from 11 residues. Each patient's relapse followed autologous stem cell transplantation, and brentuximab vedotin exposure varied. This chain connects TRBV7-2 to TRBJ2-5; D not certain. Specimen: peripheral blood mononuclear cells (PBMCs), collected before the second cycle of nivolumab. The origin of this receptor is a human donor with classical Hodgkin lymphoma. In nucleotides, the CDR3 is TGTGCCAGCAGCCATGGAGAGACCCAGTACTTC. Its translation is CASSHGETQYF.